This entry lists 5 T cell receptor beta chains sequenced from one sample in a study of shared clonotypes between healthy human individuals. Assay used: immunoSEQ multiplex PCR; TCRdb lists only in-frame clones, some missing. The sample has around 690,000 clones, around 90% seen once. The sample taken for sequencing was memory CD8+ T cells from PBMCs. Subset in this sample: CD45RO+ cells pooled with CCR7-negative TemRA cells. These receptors came from a man aged 18-30 years in good health. Some clones in this sample may be carry-over from other donors' samples.

Here the CDR3 reads CASSLQGSGSPLHF. The CDR3 DNA reads as TGTGCCAGCAGTTTACAGGGTTCTGGTTCACCCCTCCACTTT. The gene calls are TRBV27 and TRBJ1-6, with D maybe TRBD1 (5 bases). V was trimmed by 2 bases and J by 9 bases, leaving 11 bases between them. The germline CDR1 and CDR2 sequences are MNHEY and SMNVEV (reference sequence). This CDR3 spans 14 amino acids.

The gene calls are TRBV5-4 and TRBJ2-1; 11 nucleotides agree with TRBD2. The ends lost 4 bases at V and 3 bases at J; junction bases unmatched: 3. This CDR3 contains 15 residues. Germline lookup yields CDR1 SGHNT and CDR2 YYREEE (reference sequence). CDR3 sequence: CASSTGLAGYNEQFF. CDR3 sequence (DNA): TGTGCCAGCAGCACCGGACTAGCGGGCTACAATGAGCAGTTCTTC.

V usage is TRBV7-8 and J usage is TRBJ2-7, with 7 bases aligning to TRBD2. Trimming cost V 5 bases and J 5 bases; bases outside gene matches: 6. The CDR3 has 13 amino acids. The germline V gene encodes CDR1 SGHVS and CDR2 FQNEAQ. This CDR3 is CASSPGAGDEQYF. Here the CDR3 DNA reads TGTGCCAGCAGCCCCGGGGCGGGAGACGAGCAGTACTTC.

J is TRBJ2-2 and V is TRBV7-2; D could derive from TRBD1 or TRBD2 (5 bases each). Germline values: CDR1 SGHTA, CDR2 FQGNSA. Trimming cost V 5 bases and J 2 bases, with 12 bases left between them. The CDR3 is 15 residues long. The CDR3 protein is CASSGRDGNTGELFF. The CDR3, as DNA: TGTGCCAGCAGCGGCCGGGACGGAAACACCGGGGAGCTGTTTTTT.

V is TRBV9 and J is TRBJ1-1; D is possibly TRBD1 (6 bases). The germline V gene encodes CDR1 SGDLS and CDR2 YYNGEE. The CDR3 is 15 residues long. V was trimmed by 2 bases and J by 1 base, leaving 12 bases between them. In nucleotides, the CDR3 is TGTGCCAGCAGCGTTACAGGGCTTGGGAACACTGAAGCTTTCTTT. Its translation is CASSVTGLGNTEAFF.